Following are 32 T cell receptor beta chains from one sample sequenced in a study of PD-1 blockade in mismatch repair-deficient tumors. Here immunoSEQ multiplex PCR was the method, and the copy in TCRdb shows in-frame clones only, minus some. This sample has about 63,000 clones, with approximately 89% found just once. Here the sequenced sample was peripheral blood, taken 52 weeks after starting pembrolizumab. The receptors were gathered from an adult with mismatch repair-deficient cancer.

The V call is TRBV9, the J call TRBJ2-7; D is unclear. This CDR3 is built from 14 residues. With 0 bases removed from V and 5 bases from J, the gap between germline ends came to 12 bases. In germline, CDR1 is SGDLS, CDR2 YYNGEE. The CDR3 here is CASSVGGGVNEQYF. CDR3 in DNA: TGTGCCAGCAGCGTAGGGGGTGGGGTCAACGAGCAGTACTTC.

The rearrangement joins TRBV6-1 to TRBJ2-6, with 8 bases aligning to TRBD1. Germline lookup yields CDR1 MNHNS and CDR2 SASEGT. CDR3 length equals 17 residues. With 4 bases clipped from V and 2 bases from J, the junction kept 7 bases outside the gene matches. In nucleotides, the CDR3 is TGTGCCAGCAGTGCCGGGACAGGTACCGCTGGGGCCAACGTCCTGACTTTC. Its translation is CASSAGTGTAGANVLTF.

The chain has TRBV28 and TRBJ2-2; no firm D call. Germline V gives CDR1 MDHEN, CDR2 SYDVKM. This CDR3 has 14 residues. Trimming took 8 bases from V and 3 from J, leaving 13 bases between them. The CDR3 region is CASDPNFDTGELFF. CDR3 nucleotides: TGTGCCAGCGACCCTAATTTTGACACCGGGGAGCTGTTTTTT.

The chain carries TRBV28 and TRBJ2-5; tentative D call: TRBD2 (5 bases). CDR1 is MDHEN, CDR2 SYDVKM, per germline. This CDR3 is built from 14 residues. The V end was cut by 7 bases, the J end by 5 bases, with 17 bases between. The CDR3 region has the DNA TGTGCCAGCACCTTAGGAGCGGCCCCCGAGACCCAGTACTTC. Protein sequence: CASTLGAAPETQYF.

The V and J genes are TRBV11-3 and TRBJ2-3; no clear D gene. This CDR3 comprises 14 residues. Trimming shortened V by 2 bases and J by 0 bases, and 6 bases separated the two germline ends. In germline, CDR1 is SGHNT, CDR2 YENEEA. CDR3 region: CASSLSSSTDTQYF. The CDR3 DNA sequence: TGTGCCAGCAGCTTATCCTCTAGCACAGATACGCAGTATTTT.

CDR3 loop: CASSLGRPYEQYF. In nucleotides, the CDR3 is TGTGCCAGCAGCTTAGGCAGACCCTACGAGCAGTACTTC. This chain uses TRBV11-2 with TRBJ2-7, with D hard to call. The CDR3 contains 13 residues. Trimming cost V 1 base and J 2 bases, with 6 bases left between them. Germline CDR1 SGHAT, CDR2 FQNNGV. Full variable domain (missing parts from reference TRBV11-2 and TRBJ2-7): EAGVAQSPRYKIIEKRQSVAFWCNPISGHATLYWYQQILGQGPKLLIQFQNNGVVDDSQLPKDRFSAERLKGVDSTLKIQPAKLEDSAVYLCASSLGRPYEQYFGPGTRLTVT.

This clone appeared a single time. The chain carries TRBV19 and TRBJ2-1; D gene ambiguous. CDR1 is LNHDA, CDR2 SQIVND, per germline (reference sequence). The germline V and J ends were trimmed by 1 base and 3 bases, with 7 bases remaining between them. The CDR3 contains 14 residues. The CDR3 region is CASSIGSIYNEQFF. The CDR3 DNA follows: TGTGCCAGTAGTATAGGGAGCATCTACAATGAGCAGTTCTTC. Supplemented by reference TRBV19 and TRBJ2-1, the full variable domain reads DGGITQSPKYLFRKEGQNVTLSCEQNLNHDAMYWYRQDPGQGLRLIYYSQIVNDFQKGDIAEGYSVSREKKESFPLTVTSAQKNPTAFYLCASSIGSIYNEQFFGPGTRLTVL.

The genes are TRBV18 and TRBJ2-7; 11 positions agree with TRBD2. This CDR3 is 15 amino acids long. V trimming: 0 bases; J trimming: 3 bases; junction bases outside the gene matches: 1. Germline V gives CDR1 KGHSH, CDR2 LQKENI. CDR3 loop: CASSPPGLADYEQYF. CDR3 sequence (DNA): TGTGCCAGCTCACCACCGGGACTAGCGGACTACGAGCAGTACTTC.

The DNA of the CDR3 is TGCGCCAGCAGCTTGGGTTTAGGGATCACTGAAGCTTTCTTT. Translated, it gives CASSLGLGITEAFF. The rearrangement uses TRBV5-1 and TRBJ1-1, with D uncertain. The CDR3 covers 14 residues. CDR1 is SGHRS, CDR2 YFSETQ, per germline. Trimming stripped 0 bases from V and 4 bases from J, with 10 bases between.

The chain uses TRBV27 and TRBJ2-7, with 8 bases that match TRBD2. The germline V gene has CDR1 MNHEY and CDR2 SMNVEV (reference sequence). CDR3 size: 14 residues. V lost 6 bases and J lost 6; bases outside the gene matches: 10. The chain's CDR3 is CASSPSGRGSEQYF. The CDR3 region has the DNA TGTGCCAGCAGCCCGAGCGGGAGAGGGTCCGAGCAGTACTTC.

This rearrangement joins TRBV4-3 to TRBJ2-7, with 7 positions matching TRBD2. CDR1 is LGHNA, CDR2 YSLEER, per germline. Trimming cost V 0 bases and J 5 bases; bases outside gene matches: 13. CDR3 length: 17 residues. In nucleotides, the CDR3 is TGCGCCAGCAGCCAAGATCGTGGGGCGGGAGTTGCCCACGAGCAGTACTTC. This gives the protein CASSQDRGAGVAHEQYF.

CDR3 nucleotides: TGTGCCAGCAGTTTATCGGTAGGCCAAGAGACCCAGTACTTC. Encoded protein: CASSLSVGQETQYF. This rearrangement joins TRBV27 to TRBJ2-5; D is unclear. Trimming took off 0 bases at V and 1 base at J, with 6 bases between the two ends. Per the germline V gene, CDR1 is MNHEY and CDR2 is SMNVEV (reference sequence). The CDR3 spans 14 residues.

This clone was seen just once. The V call is TRBV6-5, the J call TRBJ2-1; D gene unclear. The CDR3 length is 15 residues. Germline-derived CDR1 and CDR2 are MNHEY and SVGAGI. Trimming stripped 6 bases from V and 2 bases from J, with 14 bases between. The CDR3 is CASRNNPPAYNEQFF. DNA for the CDR3: TGTGCCAGCAGAAATAACCCCCCGGCCTACAATGAGCAGTTCTTC.

The chain carries TRBV6-5 and TRBJ1-5; D might be TRBD1 (6 bases). The CDR3 length is 15 residues. V dropped 7 bases and J dropped 4 bases, with 17 bases sitting between them. Per germline, CDR1 MNHEY and CDR2 SVGAGI. DNA for the CDR3: TGTGCCAGCAATGGGAGACAGGCGATTAATCAGCCCCAGCATTTT. Its protein product is CASNGRQAINQPQHF.

The chain links TRBV9 to TRBJ2-3; 7 nucleotides align to TRBD2. The CDR3 extends over 15 amino acids. In germline, CDR1 is SGDLS, CDR2 YYNGEE. V lost 4 bases to trimming and J lost 2 bases; unmatched junction nucleotides: 7. The CDR3 coding sequence is TGTGCCAGCAGCCTAACGGGACTAAACACAGATACGCAGTATTTT. Amino acid sequence: CASSLTGLNTDTQYF.

This chain links TRBV4-2 with TRBJ1-2; 8 bases are a match to TRBD1. This CDR3 is built from 15 residues. With 5 bases clipped from V and 4 bases from J, the junction kept 9 bases outside the gene matches. Germline assignment: CDR1 LGHNA and CDR2 YNFKEQ. The CDR3 bases are TGTGCCAGCAGCAGCCCAAGGACAGGGACCTATGGCTACACCTTC. Protein product: CASSSPRTGTYGYTF.

This clone was seen a single time. The chain recombines TRBV29-1 with TRBJ2-1; a weak D match, TRBD2 (6 bases). The V end was cut by 7 bases, the J end by 8 bases, with 9 bases between. Germline V gene lookup returns CDR1 SQVTM and CDR2 ANQGSEA. The CDR3 sequence is 10 residues long. CDR3 protein: CSAGLYEQFF. CDR3 DNA sequence: TGCAGCGCTGGACTATATGAGCAGTTCTTC.

In DNA, the CDR3 is TGTGCCAGCAGCCACGGGACAGGGCCCACCGGGGAGCTGTTTTTT. This gives the protein CASSHGTGPTGELFF. This sequence joins TRBV25-1 and TRBJ2-2; 9 nucleotides align to TRBD1. V gave up 6 bases and J gave up 4 bases; unmatched junction bases: 6. From germline, CDR1 is MGHDK and CDR2 SYGVNS. The CDR3 totals 15 residues.

The chain has TRBV5-6 and TRBJ1-1; perhaps TRBD1 as D (6 bases). Trimming stripped 1 base from V and 7 bases from J, with 11 bases between. The CDR3 has 13 amino acids. Germline V gene lookup returns CDR1 SGHDT and CDR2 YYEEEE. This CDR3 reads CASSLLGANEAFF. CDR3 in DNA: TGTGCCAGCAGCTTGTTGGGGGCGAATGAAGCTTTCTTT.

The rearrangement joins TRBV7-4 to TRBJ1-5; no firm D call. Germline V gene sequence: CDR1 SGHVT, CDR2 SQSDAQ. The CDR3 length is 14 residues. V lost 5 bases and J lost 4, with 12 bases in between. The CDR3 here is CASSPHPLNQPQHF. CDR3 nucleotide sequence: TGTGCCAGCAGCCCCCACCCTCTTAATCAGCCCCAGCATTTT. The complete variable domain, with remaining parts taken from reference TRBV7-4 and TRBJ1-5, reads GAGVSQSPRYKVAKRGRDVALRCDSISGHVTLYWYRQTLGQGSEVLTYSQSDAQRDKSGRPSGRFSAERPERSVSTLKIQRTEQGDSAVYLCASSPHPLNQPQHFGDGTRLSIL.

The rearrangement uses TRBV5-8 and TRBJ2-4; 7 bases map to TRBD1. This CDR3 has 16 amino acids. The germline gives CDR1 SGHTS, CDR2 YDEGEE. Germline trimming cut 0 bases from V and 1 base from J; bases unmatched to any gene: 4. The CDR3 DNA sequence: TGTGCCAGCAGCTTGGGGGACAGTGGGGCCAAAAACATTCAGTACTTC. Translated, it gives CASSLGDSGAKNIQYF.

The genes are TRBV5-1 and TRBJ2-5; D unclear. Germline values: CDR1 SGHRS, CDR2 YFSETQ. The V gene lost 1 base and the J gene lost 5 bases, with 9 bases spanning the gap. This CDR3 region has 13 residues. The CDR3 sequence: CASSLWPSETQYF. For the CDR3, the DNA is TGCGCCAGCAGCTTGTGGCCCTCGGAGACCCAGTACTTC.

The chain is built from TRBV4-1 and TRBJ2-1; 9 nucleotides align to TRBD2. V lost 3 bases and J lost 6; bases outside the gene matches: 6. CDR1 MGHRA and CDR2 YSYEKL come from the germline V gene. The CDR3 spans 15 residues. CDR3 in amino acids: CASSHIAGEINEQFF. CDR3 DNA: TGCGCCAGCAGCCATATAGCGGGAGAAATCAATGAGCAGTTCTTC.

The chain links TRBV4-3 to TRBJ2-5, with 9 bases identical to TRBD2. Trimming removed 4 bases from V and 4 bases from J; junction bases left unmatched: 7. The CDR3 loop spans 15 amino acids. Germline-derived CDR1 and CDR2 are LGHNA and YSLEER. CDR3 nucleotide sequence: TGCGCCAGCAGCCCCAGTAGCGGGAGCGGAGAGACCCAGTACTTC. Amino acid sequence: CASSPSSGSGETQYF.

The V gene is TRBV30, the J gene TRBJ2-7; 10 bases align to TRBD1. CDR3 length equals 14 residues. The germline V gene encodes CDR1 GTSNPN and CDR2 SVGIG (reference sequence). J lost 1 base, V lost 6 bases, and 6 bases had no gene match. In DNA form, the CDR3 reads TGTGCCTGTATTGACAGGGGGCGTTCCTACGAGCAGTACTTC. It translates to CACIDRGRSYEQYF.

The CDR3 coding sequence is TGTGCTAGTGGTTTGGTAATTTCCGGGCTAGCGGGAGGTGCGAGACTAGCCAAAAACATTCAGTACTTC. It codes for CASGLVISGLAGGARLAKNIQYF. The chain employs TRBV12-5 and TRBJ2-4; 11 nucleotides agree with TRBD2. Trimming cost V 0 bases and J 0 bases; bases outside gene matches: 19. Germline loops: CDR1 LGHNT, CDR2 FRNRAP. The CDR3 runs to 23 residues.

This clone was observed once. This chain connects TRBV5-1 to TRBJ2-7; tentative D call: TRBD2 (6 bases). V was trimmed by 0 bases and J by 2 bases, leaving 18 bases between them. CDR3 length: 17 amino acids. Germline V lookup: CDR1 SGHRS, CDR2 YFSETQ. This CDR3 reads CASSLVPRREVAYEQYF. The CDR3 DNA reads TGCGCCAGCAGCTTGGTCCCCCGCAGGGAGGTTGCCTACGAGCAGTACTTC.

The chain carries TRBV5-4 and TRBJ2-3; D unclear. This CDR3 spans 13 amino acids. Germline loops: CDR1 SGHNT, CDR2 YYREEE (reference sequence). V lost 5 bases, J lost 1 base, and 8 bases lay in between. The CDR3 loop reads CASRLGRTDTQYF. Here the CDR3 DNA reads TGTGCCAGCAGACTTGGCCGCACAGATACGCAGTATTTT.

The V call is TRBV25-1, the J call TRBJ1-1, with unresolved D. The CDR3 is 12 amino acids. V lost 3 bases to trimming and J lost 1 base, with 3 bases between them. Germline loops: CDR1 MGHDK, CDR2 SYGVNS. The CDR3 nucleotides read TGTGCCAGCAGTGACAAGAACACTGAAGCTTTCTTT. The encoded protein is CASSDKNTEAFF.

V is TRBV25-1 and J is TRBJ2-1; 8 bases are shared with TRBD2. The CDR3 covers 17 residues. Germline-derived CDR1 and CDR2 are MGHDK and SYGVNS. The ends lost 1 base at V and 4 bases at J; junction bases unmatched: 9. The CDR3 protein is CASSESSRASGYNEQFF. CDR3 in DNA: TGTGCCAGCAGTGAATCTTCCCGGGCTAGCGGGTACAATGAGCAGTTCTTC.

This chain connects TRBV27 to TRBJ2-1; maybe TRBD2 (5 bases). V was cut by 6 bases and J by 4 bases, with 10 bases left in between. Germline V CDR1 and CDR2: MNHEY, SMNVEV (reference sequence). The CDR3 has 13 amino acids. This CDR3 is CASRLTSYNEQFF. The CDR3 nucleotides are TGTGCCAGCAGACTTACTAGTTACAATGAGCAGTTCTTC.

CDR3 DNA: TGTGCCAGCAGTTACCAGGGGGTGGTGGAGACCCAGTACTTC. It encodes CASSYQGVVETQYF. The V and J genes are TRBV27 and TRBJ2-5; 7 nucleotides agree with TRBD1. V trimming: 4 bases; J trimming: 5 bases; junction bases outside the gene matches: 7. The germline CDR1 and CDR2 sequences are MNHEY and SMNVEV (reference sequence). This CDR3 is built from 14 residues.